These 24 T cell receptor beta chains came from one sample sequenced in a study of blood T cell repertoires in COVID-19. This table comes from immunoSEQ multiplex PCR, and its TCRdb copy is limited to in-frame clones, with some not included. The sample includes approximately 430,000 clones, 80% to 90% of them seen just once. The sequenced material came from peripheral blood. All receptors come from a woman aged 25 to 45 with active or convalescent COVID-19.

The CDR3 bases are TGTGCCACCAGTGATTTCCAGGGCAATGAGCAGTTCTTC. Translating gives CATSDFQGNEQFF. This sequence joins TRBV24-1 and TRBJ2-1; D is perhaps TRBD1 (5 bases). The V gene's germline CDR1 is KGHDR and CDR2 SFDVKD. V dropped 1 base and J dropped 6 bases, with 6 bases sitting between them. The CDR3 is 13 amino acids.

The genes are TRBV27 and TRBJ2-1, with 14 bases that match TRBD2. The CDR3 has 15 residues. The germline V gene encodes CDR1 MNHEY and CDR2 SMNVEV (reference sequence). With 10 bases clipped from V and 6 bases from J, the junction kept 8 bases outside the gene matches. CDR3 loop: CATVEGTSGSNEQFF. CDR3 bases: TGTGCCACGGTAGAGGGGACTAGCGGGAGCAATGAGCAGTTCTTC.

CDR3 coding DNA: TGTGCCAGCAGGGACACTTCAAACTATGGCTACACCTTC. Its translation: CASRDTSNYGYTF. V usage is TRBV5-8 and J usage is TRBJ1-2, with a tentative D call TRBD1 (5 bases). Germline CDR1 and CDR2: SGHTS and YDEGEE. The CDR3 spans 13 residues. Trimming cost V 5 bases and J 2 bases, with 10 bases left between them.

This chain connects TRBV9 to TRBJ1-6; D unclear. This CDR3 is 13 amino acids long. With 0 bases removed from V and 10 bases from J, the gap between germline ends came to 8 bases. Germline V gene data show CDR1 as SGDLS and CDR2 as YYNGEE. This chain's CDR3 is CASSVGALSPLHF. CDR3 DNA: TGTGCCAGCAGCGTAGGAGCACTCTCACCCCTCCACTTT.

The rearrangement uses TRBV4-1 and TRBJ1-1; D is undetermined. The CDR3 consists of 15 residues. V lost 0 bases and J 3 bases, leaving 11 bases between the germline ends. Germline V lookup: CDR1 MGHRA, CDR2 YSYEKL. The chain's CDR3 is CASSQDPGRDTEAFF. The DNA of the CDR3 is TGCGCCAGCAGCCAAGATCCGGGGAGGGACACTGAAGCTTTCTTT.

This chain uses TRBV6-2 or TRBV6-3 with TRBJ1-2; D is possibly TRBD1 (6 bases). Germline V gene sequence: CDR1 MNHEY, CDR2 SVGEGT. The CDR3 has 17 residues. The germline V and J ends were trimmed by 0 bases and 3 bases, with 17 bases remaining between them. CDR3 DNA sequence: TGTGCCAGCAGTTACTCCTTCCGACGGGGGGCTGACTATGGCTACACCTTC. The encoded protein is CASSYSFRRGADYGYTF.

This chain links TRBV14 with TRBJ2-5; no firm D call. The CDR3 extends over 14 amino acids. The germline V gene encodes CDR1 SGHDN and CDR2 FVKESK. The ends were cut back, 0 bases at V and 3 bases at J, with 8 bases in the middle. This chain's CDR3 is CASSQDTTKETQYF. In DNA, the CDR3 is TGTGCCAGCAGCCAAGATACTACTAAAGAGACCCAGTACTTC.

V usage is TRBV12-3 or TRBV12-4 and J usage is TRBJ1-1, with D possibly TRBD1 on 5 matching bases. The CDR3 length is 13 residues. Trimming cost V 2 bases and J 6 bases, with 10 bases left between them. CDR3 in amino acids: CASSLTRQSEAFF. CDR3 DNA sequence: TGTGCCAGCAGTTTAACGAGACAGTCTGAAGCTTTCTTT.

The V call is TRBV10-3, the J call TRBJ2-7; tentative D call: TRBD2 (5 bases). Looked up from germline, CDR1 is ENHRY and CDR2 is SYGVKD. This CDR3 is 12 amino acids long. V lost 2 bases, J lost 6 bases, and 8 bases lay in between. In DNA, the CDR3 is TGTGCCATCAGTGAGGCCACTAGCGAGCAGTACTTC. As protein: CAISEATSEQYF.

The chain uses TRBV15 and TRBJ2-1; D is perhaps TRBD2 (6 bases). This CDR3 has 14 amino acids. V lost 4 bases, J lost 5 bases, and 12 bases lay in between. Germline CDR1 is LNHNV and CDR2 is YYDKDF (reference sequence). This chain's CDR3 is CATSITTGDNEQFF. In DNA form, the CDR3 reads TGTGCCACCAGCATCACCACGGGGGACAATGAGCAGTTCTTC.

The V and J genes are TRBV10-1 and TRBJ2-5; D is possibly TRBD2 (5 bases). V dropped 1 base and J dropped 5 bases, with 11 bases sitting between them. CDR3 length: 14 residues. Germline V gene sequence: CDR1 WNHNN, CDR2 SYGVQD (reference sequence). CDR3 bases: TGCGCCAGCAGTGAGTATCAAGCGGCGGAGACCCAGTACTTC. Translated, it gives CASSEYQAAETQYF.

The CDR3 sequence: CASRFDRVSYNEQFF. The CDR3 DNA follows: TGTGCCAGCAGATTCGACAGGGTCTCCTACAATGAGCAGTTCTTC. J is TRBJ2-1 and V is TRBV2, with TRBD1 matching over 7 bases. Germline V gene sequence: CDR1 SNHLY, CDR2 FYNNEI. V was pared by 6 bases and J by 0 bases, with 5 bases of the junction left unmatched. This CDR3 is built from 15 residues.

This clone was seen more than once but under ten times. V is TRBV27 and J is TRBJ2-7; 9 bases align to TRBD1. The CDR3 runs to 15 residues. Trimming cost V 5 bases and J 3 bases; bases outside gene matches: 8. Per germline, CDR1 MNHEY and CDR2 SMNVEV (reference sequence). CDR3 amino acids: CASSKPGQGGYEQYF. The CDR3 region has the DNA TGTGCCAGCAGTAAGCCGGGACAGGGAGGCTACGAGCAGTACTTC.

V is TRBV6-5 and J is TRBJ1-1, with TRBD1 matching over 7 bases. The CDR3 runs 12 residues. The V and J ends lost 9 bases and 0 bases, in that order; junction bases with no gene match: 1. Germline CDR1 MNHEY, CDR2 SVGAGI. CDR3 bases: TGTGCCAGTGGGACAGTGAACACTGAAGCTTTCTTT. The encoded protein is CASGTVNTEAFF.

V is TRBV11-2 and J is TRBJ1-1; TRBD1 is a possible D gene (5 bases). Germline CDR1 is SGHAT and CDR2 is FQNNGV. V was shortened by 0 bases and J by 10 bases, with 9 bases between the two germline ends. The CDR3 totals 12 residues. The CDR3 bases are TGTGCCAGCAGCTTAGATTGGGGGGGAGCTTTCTTT. This sequence encodes CASSLDWGGAFF.

V is TRBV11-2 and J is TRBJ2-1, with 12 bases identical to TRBD2. The V gene end was trimmed by 0 bases and the J gene end by 13 bases; junction bases not matched to a gene: 7. In germline, CDR1 is SGHAT, CDR2 FQNNGV. The CDR3 sequence is 15 residues long. CDR3 DNA sequence: TGTGCCAGCAGCTTAGAATCTAGCGGGAGGGCCGCCCAGTTCTTC. Amino acid sequence: CASSLESSGRAAQFF.

J is TRBJ2-1 and V is TRBV18; weak D call: TRBD2 (5 bases). CDR1 is KGHSH, CDR2 LQKENI, per germline. V was shortened by 4 bases and J by 0 bases, with 13 bases between the two germline ends. This CDR3 is 16 amino acids long. DNA for the CDR3: TGTGCCAGCTCACTCACGACGGGGAGCTCCTACAATGAGCAGTTCTTC. It codes for CASSLTTGSSYNEQFF.

V is TRBV5-5 and J is TRBJ1-2, with 8 bases fitting TRBD1. The CDR3 sequence is 14 residues long. The germline gives CDR1 SGHKS, CDR2 YYEKEE (reference sequence). V lost 0 bases and J lost 8; bases outside the gene matches: 6. CDR3 sequence reads: CASSLEQGALGYTF. CDR3 in DNA: TGTGCCAGCAGCTTGGAGCAGGGGGCGTTGGGCTACACCTTC.

The J gene is TRBJ2-7, the V gene TRBV10-2; 8 bases align to TRBD2. The CDR3 consists of 13 residues. In germline, CDR1 is WSHSY, CDR2 SAAADI. Trimming took 5 bases from V and 11 from J; bases not matched to a gene: 11. The CDR3 loop reads CASSSAGVPPEYF. The CDR3 DNA is TGCGCCAGCAGTTCAGCGGGAGTTCCCCCGGAGTACTTC.

This chain joins TRBV30 and TRBJ2-5; D ambiguous. The CDR3 extends over 13 amino acids. The germline V and J ends were trimmed by 0 bases and 2 bases, with 7 bases remaining between them. CDR1 and CDR2 from the germline V gene are GTSNPN and SVGIG (reference sequence). CDR3 coding DNA: TGTGCCTGGAGTGTATCGGTGCAAGAGACCCAGTACTTC. Amino acids: CAWSVSVQETQYF.

The V gene is TRBV19, the J gene TRBJ1-4; TRBD1 matches 7 bases. The J segment lost 3 bases and the V segment lost 4 bases, leaving 5 bases of the junction unmatched. This CDR3 has 15 residues. Germline V gives CDR1 LNHDA, CDR2 SQIVND (reference sequence). CDR3 DNA sequence: TGTGCCAGTAGTAGACCGGGACAGCCTAATGAAAAACTGTTTTTT. It yields the protein CASSRPGQPNEKLFF. Combining the CDR3 with reference TRBV19 and TRBJ1-4 gives the whole variable domain DGGITQSPKYLFRKEGQNVTLSCEQNLNHDAMYWYRQDPGQGLRLIYYSQIVNDFQKGDIAEGYSVSREKKESFPLTVTSAQKNPTAFYLCASSRPGQPNEKLFFGSGTQLSVL.

This chain uses TRBV6-2 or TRBV6-3 with TRBJ2-1, with 11 bases matching TRBD2. The length of the CDR3 is 16 residues. J gave up 3 bases and V 6 bases, and 7 bases lay outside the gene matches. CDR1 is MNHEY and CDR2 is SVGEGT in the germline V gene. The CDR3 nucleotides read TGTGCCAGCAGCCTCGGACTAGCGGGCATCTACAATGAGCAGTTCTTC. Translating gives CASSLGLAGIYNEQFF.

The chain links TRBV6-9 to TRBJ2-3; D gene unclear. V lost 0 bases to trimming and J lost 7 bases, with 11 bases between them. The CDR3 spans 14 residues. CDR1 and CDR2 (germline): MNHGY, SVAAGI. CDR3 region: CASSYSSLPNTQYF. Written as DNA, the CDR3 is TGTGCCAGCAGTTATTCGTCCCTACCAAATACGCAGTATTTT.

The genes are TRBV3-1 (or the pseudogene TRBV3-2) and TRBJ1-2; 8 nucleotides line up with TRBD1. V shed 3 bases, J shed 8 bases, and the junction held 5 bases outside the gene matches. CDR3 size: 13 residues. Per the germline V gene, CDR1 is LGHDT and CDR2 is YNNKEL (reference sequence). CDR3 DNA sequence: TGTGCCAGCAGCCAGAGGACAGGGTACGGCTACACCTTC. Encoded protein: CASSQRTGYGYTF.